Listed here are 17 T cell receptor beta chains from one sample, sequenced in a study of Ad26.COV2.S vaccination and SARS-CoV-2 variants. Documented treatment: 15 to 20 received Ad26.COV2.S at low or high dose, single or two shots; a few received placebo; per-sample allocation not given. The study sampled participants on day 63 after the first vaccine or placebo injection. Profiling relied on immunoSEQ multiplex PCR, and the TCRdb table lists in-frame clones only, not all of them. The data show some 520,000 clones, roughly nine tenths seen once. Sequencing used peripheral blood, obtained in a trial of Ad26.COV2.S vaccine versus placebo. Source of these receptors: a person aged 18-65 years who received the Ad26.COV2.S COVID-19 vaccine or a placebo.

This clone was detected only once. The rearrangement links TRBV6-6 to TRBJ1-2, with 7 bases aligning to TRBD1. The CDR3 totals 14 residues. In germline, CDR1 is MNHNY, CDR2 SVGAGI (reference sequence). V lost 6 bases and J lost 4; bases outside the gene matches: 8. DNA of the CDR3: TGTGCCAGCAGCAACCCGGGACAGCGCTATGGCTACACCTTC. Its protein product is CASSNPGQRYGYTF.

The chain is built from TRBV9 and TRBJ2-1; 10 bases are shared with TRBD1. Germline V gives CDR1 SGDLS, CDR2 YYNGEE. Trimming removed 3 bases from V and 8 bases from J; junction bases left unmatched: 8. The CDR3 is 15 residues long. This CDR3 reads CASSGAWTGGDEQFF. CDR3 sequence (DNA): TGTGCCAGCAGCGGAGCATGGACAGGGGGGGATGAGCAGTTCTTC.

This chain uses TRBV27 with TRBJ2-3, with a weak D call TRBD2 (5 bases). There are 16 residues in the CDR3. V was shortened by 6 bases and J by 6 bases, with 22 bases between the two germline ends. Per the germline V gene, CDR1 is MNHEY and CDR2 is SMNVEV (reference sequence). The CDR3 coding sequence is TGTGCCAGCAGGGGGAAGGCGGACCCACGAGGGGATACGCAGTATTTT. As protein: CASRGKADPRGDTQYF.

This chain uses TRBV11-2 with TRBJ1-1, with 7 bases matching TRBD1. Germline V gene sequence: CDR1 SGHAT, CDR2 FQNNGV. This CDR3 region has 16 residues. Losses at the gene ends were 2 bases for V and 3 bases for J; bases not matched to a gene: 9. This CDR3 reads CASSLTQGGIYTEAFF. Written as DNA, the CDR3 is TGTGCCAGCAGCTTAACCCAGGGGGGGATCTACACTGAAGCTTTCTTT. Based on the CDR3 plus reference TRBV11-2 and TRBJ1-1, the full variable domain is EAGVAQSPRYKIIEKRQSVAFWCNPISGHATLYWYQQILGQGPKLLIQFQNNGVVDDSQLPKDRFSAERLKGVDSTLKIQPAKLEDSAVYLCASSLTQGGIYTEAFFGQGTRLTVV.

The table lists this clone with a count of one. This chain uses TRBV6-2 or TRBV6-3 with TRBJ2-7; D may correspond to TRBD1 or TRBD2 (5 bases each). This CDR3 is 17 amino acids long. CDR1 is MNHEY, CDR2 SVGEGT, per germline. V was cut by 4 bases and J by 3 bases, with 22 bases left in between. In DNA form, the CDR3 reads TGTGCCAGCAGTTTTATCCCGGGGCCCTCGAGGGACTACGAGCAGTACTTC. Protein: CASSFIPGPSRDYEQYF.

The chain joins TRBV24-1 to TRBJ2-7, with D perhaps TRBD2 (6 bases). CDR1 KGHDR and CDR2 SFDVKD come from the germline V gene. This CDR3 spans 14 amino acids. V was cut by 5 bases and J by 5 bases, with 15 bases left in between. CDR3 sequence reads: CATSAGREIDEQYF. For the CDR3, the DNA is TGTGCCACCAGTGCGGGACGGGAGATCGACGAGCAGTACTTC.

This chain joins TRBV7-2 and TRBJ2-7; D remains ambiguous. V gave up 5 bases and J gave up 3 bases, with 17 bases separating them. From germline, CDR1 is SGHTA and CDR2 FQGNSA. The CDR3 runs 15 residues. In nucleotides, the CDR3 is TGTGCCAGCAGCCCCCAGCGCCGAGGACGCTACGAGCAGTACTTC. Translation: CASSPQRRGRYEQYF.

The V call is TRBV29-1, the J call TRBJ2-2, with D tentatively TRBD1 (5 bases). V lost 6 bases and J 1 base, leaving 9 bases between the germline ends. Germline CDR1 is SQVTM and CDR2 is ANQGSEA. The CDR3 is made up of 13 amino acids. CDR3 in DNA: TGCAGCGTCGCAGGACAGAACACCGGGGAGCTGTTTTTT. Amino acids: CSVAGQNTGELFF.

The DNA for the CDR3 is TGCAGCGCGACGGGGACACAGCAGTTCTTC. As protein: CSATGTQQFF. The chain carries TRBV29-1 and TRBJ2-1; D perhaps matches TRBD1 (6 bases). V was pared by 7 bases and J by 11 bases, with 12 bases between. Germline V gives CDR1 SQVTM, CDR2 ANQGSEA. The CDR3 sequence is 10 residues long.

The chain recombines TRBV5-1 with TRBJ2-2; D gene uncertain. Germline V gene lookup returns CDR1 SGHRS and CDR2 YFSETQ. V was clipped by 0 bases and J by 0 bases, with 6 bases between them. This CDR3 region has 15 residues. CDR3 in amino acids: CASSLDRPNTGELFF. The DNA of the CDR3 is TGCGCCAGCAGCTTGGACCGGCCGAACACCGGGGAGCTGTTTTTT.

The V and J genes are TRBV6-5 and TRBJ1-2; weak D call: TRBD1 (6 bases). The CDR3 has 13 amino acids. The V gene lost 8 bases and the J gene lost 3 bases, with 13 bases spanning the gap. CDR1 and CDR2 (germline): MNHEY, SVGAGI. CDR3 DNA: TGTGCCAGCCGGGAGCGGGGGCACTATGGCTACACCTTC. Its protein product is CASRERGHYGYTF.

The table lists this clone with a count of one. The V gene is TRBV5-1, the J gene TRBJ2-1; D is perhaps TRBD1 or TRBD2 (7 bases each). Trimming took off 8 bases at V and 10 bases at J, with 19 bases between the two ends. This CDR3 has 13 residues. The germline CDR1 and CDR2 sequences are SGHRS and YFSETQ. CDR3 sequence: CASNGAGGAEQFF. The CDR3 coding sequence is TGCGCCAGTAACGGGGCAGGGGGGGCCGAGCAGTTCTTC.

This CDR3 reads CASSYGGTGKAGYTF. The CDR3, as DNA: TGTGCCAGCAGTTACGGGGGGACAGGGAAGGCTGGCTACACCTTC. The V gene is TRBV6-6, the J gene TRBJ1-2, with 9 nucleotides matching TRBD1. The length of the CDR3 is 15 residues. CDR1 MNHNY and CDR2 SVGAGI come from the germline V gene (reference sequence). V dropped 2 bases and J dropped 7; count of bases not matched to a gene: 8.

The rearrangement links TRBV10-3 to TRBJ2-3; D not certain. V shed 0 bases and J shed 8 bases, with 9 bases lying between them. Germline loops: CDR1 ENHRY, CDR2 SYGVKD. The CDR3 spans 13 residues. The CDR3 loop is CAISESAPGTQYF. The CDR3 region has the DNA TGTGCCATCAGTGAGTCGGCCCCGGGTACGCAGTATTTT.

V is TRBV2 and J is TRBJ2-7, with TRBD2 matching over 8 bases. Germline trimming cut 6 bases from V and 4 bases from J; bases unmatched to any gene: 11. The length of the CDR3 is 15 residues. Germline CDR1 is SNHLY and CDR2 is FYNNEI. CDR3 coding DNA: TGTGCCAGCAGGGTTGAGAGAGCGGGAGCTTACGAGCAGTACTTC. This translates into CASRVERAGAYEQYF.

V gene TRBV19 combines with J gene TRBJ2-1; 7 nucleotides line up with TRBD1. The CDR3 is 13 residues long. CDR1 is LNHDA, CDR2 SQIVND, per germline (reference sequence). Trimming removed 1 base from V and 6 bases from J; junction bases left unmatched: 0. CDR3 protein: CASSIGQGNEQFF. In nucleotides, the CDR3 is TGTGCCAGTAGTATAGGACAGGGCAATGAGCAGTTCTTC.

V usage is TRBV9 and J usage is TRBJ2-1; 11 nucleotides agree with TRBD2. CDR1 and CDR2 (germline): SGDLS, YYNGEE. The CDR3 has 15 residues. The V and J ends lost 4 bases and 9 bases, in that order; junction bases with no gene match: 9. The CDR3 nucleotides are TGTGCCAGCAGCCAACTAGCGGGAGTAGGCGGTGAGCAGTTCTTC. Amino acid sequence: CASSQLAGVGGEQFF.